In its sample, the clone carrying this TCR beta chain was seen many times. Antigen: not known. This specimen belongs to a study of breast tumors, draining lymph nodes, adjacent tissues. The CDR3 is 14 residues long. V shed 3 bases and J 3 bases; nucleotides not matched to a gene: 1. CDR1 and CDR2 from the germline V gene are SEHNR and FQNEAQ (reference sequence). Study-level results: Tumors had less TCR diversity than lymph nodes, more than nontumor tissue. Tumor and nontumor repertoires were significantly more similar in luminal-like than in basal-like breast cancer. Data fit most tumor T cells coming from lymph node, expanding in tumor.

Breast cancer patients provided tissue from their axillary draining lymph nodes. TCRdb reanalysed the multiplex PCR reads using MiXCR and keeps one entry per CDR3 protein. Of approximately 170,000 distinct CDR3 sequences detected, about 30% appear once; the ten largest clones hold about 4%. The TCR originated in a female donor with breast cancer. Some clones in this sample may be carry-over from other donors' samples. The chain carries TRBV7-9 and TRBJ2-3; 9 bases match TRBD2. Material for sequencing was axillary lymph node tissue. The CDR3 here is CASSFSGRTDTQYF. The CDR3 region has the DNA TGTGCCAGCAGCTTTAGCGGGAGAACAGATACGCAGTATTTT.